Following are 11 T cell receptor beta chains from one sample sequenced in a study of CD8 T cells in Susac syndrome. When the RNA was reverse transcribed, random hexamers were used with an input of about 0.45 to 1 ug. TCRdb recomputed calls from the immunoSEQ multiplex PCR reads with MiXCR, one row per CDR3 protein. The sample records 150,000 to 190,000 distinct CDR3 sequences, roughly 94% being singletons. Specimen: CD8+ T cells from PBMCs. The receptors come from a human donor with multiple sclerosis.

V and J are TRBV9 and TRBJ1-1; a weak D match, TRBD1 (6 bases). Germline assignment: CDR1 SGDLS and CDR2 YYNGEE. Deletions cut 5 bases from V and 1 base from J, with 12 bases between. The CDR3 is 14 amino acids. In DNA form, the CDR3 reads TGTGCCAGCAGTGAGAGGGGGGCGAACACTGAAGCTTTCTTT. It translates to CASSERGANTEAFF.

The chain carries TRBV14 and TRBJ2-7, with 10 bases aligning to TRBD1. CDR1 SGHDN and CDR2 FVKESK come from the germline V gene. This CDR3 is built from 15 residues. With 3 bases clipped from V and 3 bases from J, the junction kept 5 bases outside the gene matches. The CDR3 sequence is CASSHTGTGVYEQYF. For the CDR3, the DNA is TGTGCCAGCAGCCATACGGGGACAGGGGTCTACGAGCAGTACTTC.

The chain carries TRBV7-9 and TRBJ2-7; D unresolved. CDR1 and CDR2 from the germline V gene are SEHNR and FQNEAQ (reference sequence). Deletions cut 5 bases from V and 2 bases from J, with 13 bases between. The CDR3 has 14 amino acids. The CDR3: CASSLDRRTYEQYF. CDR3 nucleotides: TGTGCCAGCAGCCTGGATCGGAGAACCTACGAGCAGTACTTC.

The genes are TRBV7-9 and TRBJ2-5; D may be TRBD1 (5 bases). The CDR3 loop spans 14 amino acids. V lost 1 base to trimming and J lost 3 bases, with 9 bases between them. Germline V lookup: CDR1 SEHNR, CDR2 FQNEAQ (reference sequence). CDR3 sequence reads: CASSLGRTKETQYF. Here the CDR3 DNA reads TGTGCCAGCAGCTTAGGAAGGACAAAAGAGACCCAGTACTTC.

The chain joins TRBV3-1 to TRBJ2-1, with 8 bases that match TRBD2. The CDR3 spans 18 residues. CDR1 and CDR2 from the germline V gene are LGHDT and YNNKEL (reference sequence). Trimming removed 1 base from V and 1 base from J; junction bases left unmatched: 9. The CDR3, as DNA: TGTGCCAGCAGCCAAGTATGGGGAGCGGGGGCTTCCTACAATGAGCAGTTCTTC. Translation gives CASSQVWGAGASYNEQFF.

This sequence joins TRBV28 and TRBJ1-6, with D possibly being TRBD1 (5 bases). This CDR3 is 17 amino acids long. V lost 0 bases to trimming and J lost 11 bases, with 20 bases between them. The V gene's germline CDR1 is MDHEN and CDR2 SYDVKM. CDR3 amino acids: CASSLWEFGSGSPPLHF. CDR3 in DNA: TGTGCCAGCAGTTTATGGGAGTTCGGGTCAGGGAGTCCACCCCTCCACTTT.

The chain uses TRBV12-3 or TRBV12-4 and TRBJ2-1, with no clear D. The V end was cut by 3 bases, the J end by 8 bases, with 17 bases between. This CDR3 comprises 15 residues. CDR3 DNA sequence: TGTGCCAGCAGTTTCAAGGTTAGGGTCAATGATGAGCAGTTCTTC. As protein: CASSFKVRVNDEQFF.

The genes are TRBV12-3 or TRBV12-4 and TRBJ2-7; D assignment may be TRBD1 or TRBD2 (5 bases each). The CDR3 is 13 amino acids. Trimming removed 7 bases from V and 6 bases from J, with 16 bases in between. The CDR3 bases are TGTGCCAGCACGCCGGGACCGCGTCTCGAGCAGTACTTC. This encodes CASTPGPRLEQYF.

The chain employs TRBV3-1 and TRBJ2-1; D may correspond to TRBD1 or TRBD2 (5 bases each). V was shortened by 0 bases and J by 2 bases, with 14 bases between the two germline ends. Germline CDR1 reads LGHDT; CDR2 reads YNNKEL (reference sequence). This CDR3 contains 17 residues. The CDR3: CASSQDSDRATYNEQFF. The CDR3 DNA reads TGTGCCAGCAGCCAAGATAGCGACAGAGCAACCTACAATGAGCAGTTCTTC.

The chain links TRBV4-1 to TRBJ2-3; D unresolved. V dropped 4 bases and J dropped 6 bases, with 11 bases sitting between them. Germline V gene sequence: CDR1 MGHRA, CDR2 YSYEKL. The CDR3 runs 13 residues. CDR3 amino acids: CASSREPTDTQYF. CDR3 nucleotides: TGCGCCAGCAGCCGAGAGCCGACCGATACGCAGTATTTT.

The chain has TRBV11-2 and TRBJ2-2; possibly TRBD1 or TRBD2 for D (6 bases each). Trimming took off 5 bases at V and 5 bases at J, with 18 bases between the two ends. Per germline, CDR1 SGHAT and CDR2 FQNNGV. This CDR3 region has 16 residues. The CDR3 sequence: CASSLRAGGQTGELFF. In nucleotides, the CDR3 is TGTGCCAGCAGCCTAAGAGCCGGGGGACAAACCGGGGAGCTGTTTTTT.